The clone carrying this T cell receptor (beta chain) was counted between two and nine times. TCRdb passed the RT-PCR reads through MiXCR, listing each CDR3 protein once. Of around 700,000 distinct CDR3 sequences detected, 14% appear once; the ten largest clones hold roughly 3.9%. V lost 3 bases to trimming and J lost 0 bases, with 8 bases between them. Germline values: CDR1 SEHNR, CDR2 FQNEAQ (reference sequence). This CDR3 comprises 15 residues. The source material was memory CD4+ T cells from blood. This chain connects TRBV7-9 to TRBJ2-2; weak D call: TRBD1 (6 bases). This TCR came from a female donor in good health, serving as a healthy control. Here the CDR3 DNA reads TGTGCCAGCAGCTTCGGGACATCGAACACCGGGGAGCTGTTTTTT. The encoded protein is CASSFGTSNTGELFF. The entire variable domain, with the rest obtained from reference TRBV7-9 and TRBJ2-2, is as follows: DTGVSQNPRHKITKRGQNVTFRCDPISEHNRLYWYRQTLGQGPEFLTYFQNEAQLEKSRLLSDRFSAERPKGSFSTLEIQRTEQGDSAMYLCASSFGTSNTGELFFGEGSRLTVL.